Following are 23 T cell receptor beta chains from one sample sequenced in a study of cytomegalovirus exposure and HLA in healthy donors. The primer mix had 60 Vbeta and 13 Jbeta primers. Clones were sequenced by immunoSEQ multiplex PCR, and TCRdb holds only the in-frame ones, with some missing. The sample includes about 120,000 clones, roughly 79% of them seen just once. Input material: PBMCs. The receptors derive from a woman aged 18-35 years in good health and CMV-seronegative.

The CDR3 DNA reads TGTGCCACCAGCAGAGACGGATGGAGGCCTTTGGCAGCCTACAATGAGCAGTTCTTC. It translates to CATSRDGWRPLAAYNEQFF. The rearrangement uses TRBV15 and TRBJ2-1; D is perhaps TRBD2 (5 bases). The CDR3 is made up of 19 amino acids. The V gene's germline CDR1 is LNHNV and CDR2 YYDKDF (reference sequence). V shed 0 bases and J shed 2 bases, with 20 bases lying between them. Full variable domain (missing parts from reference TRBV15 and TRBJ2-1): DAMVIQNPRYQVTQFGKPVTLSCSQTLNHNVMYWYQQKSSQAPKLLFHYYDKDFNNEADTPDNFQSRRPNTSFCFLDIRSPGLGDTAMYLCATSRDGWRPLAAYNEQFFGPGTRLTVL.

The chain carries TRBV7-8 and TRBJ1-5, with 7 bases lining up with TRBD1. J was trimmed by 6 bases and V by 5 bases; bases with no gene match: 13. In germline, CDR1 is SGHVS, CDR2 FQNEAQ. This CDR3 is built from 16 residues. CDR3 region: CASSPHPGQAAQPQHF. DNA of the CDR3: TGTGCCAGCAGCCCACACCCTGGACAGGCGGCTCAGCCCCAGCATTTT.

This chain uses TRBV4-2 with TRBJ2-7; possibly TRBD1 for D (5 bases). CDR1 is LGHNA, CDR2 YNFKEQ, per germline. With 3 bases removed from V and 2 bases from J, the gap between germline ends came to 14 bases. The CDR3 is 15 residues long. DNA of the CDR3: TGTGCCAGCAGCCATGAAGACAGCGCCACCTACGAGCAGTACTTC. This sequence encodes CASSHEDSATYEQYF.

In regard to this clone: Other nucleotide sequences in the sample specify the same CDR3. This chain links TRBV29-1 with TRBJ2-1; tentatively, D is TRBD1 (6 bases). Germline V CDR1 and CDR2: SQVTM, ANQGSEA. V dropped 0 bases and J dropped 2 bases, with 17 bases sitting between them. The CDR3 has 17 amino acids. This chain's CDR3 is CSVEDAVRQGTYNEQFF. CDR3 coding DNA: TGCAGCGTTGAAGATGCGGTTAGGCAGGGGACCTACAATGAGCAGTTCTTC.

The CDR3 here is CASSSGVSYGYTF. CDR3 DNA sequence: TGTGCCAGCAGCTCCGGGGTCAGCTATGGCTACACCTTC. The chain employs TRBV5-6 and TRBJ1-2, with unresolved D. Germline V gene lookup returns CDR1 SGHDT and CDR2 YYEEEE. With 3 bases removed from V and 4 bases from J, the gap between germline ends came to 10 bases. This CDR3 is built from 13 residues.

The CDR3 region has the DNA TGTGCCAGCAGCTTTATAATCGGGGGGCAGGAGACCCAGTACTTC. This sequence encodes CASSFIIGGQETQYF. The chain combines TRBV7-9 with TRBJ2-5; D may be TRBD2 (7 bases). Trimming left V 3 bases short and J 5 bases short, with 16 bases between. There are 15 residues in the CDR3. Germline-derived CDR1 and CDR2 are SEHNR and FQNEAQ (reference sequence).

CDR3 sequence (DNA): TGTGCCTGGAGTAAGGTCTTCGACATCTATGGCTACACCTTC. It yields the protein CAWSKVFDIYGYTF. This sequence joins TRBV30 and TRBJ1-2, with no clear D. CDR1 is GTSNPN, CDR2 SVGIG, per germline (reference sequence). This CDR3 contains 14 residues. Trimming pared 2 bases from V and 4 bases from J, leaving 14 bases between.

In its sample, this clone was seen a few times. CDR3 DNA sequence: TGCGCCAGCAGCTTCGGACAGGGCGTGCCCTACGAGCAGTACTTC. This codes for CASSFGQGVPYEQYF. The gene calls are TRBV5-1 and TRBJ2-7, with 8 positions matching TRBD1. J lost 2 bases, V lost 2 bases, and 6 bases had no gene match. Germline V CDR1 and CDR2: SGHRS, YFSETQ. CDR3 length: 15 amino acids.

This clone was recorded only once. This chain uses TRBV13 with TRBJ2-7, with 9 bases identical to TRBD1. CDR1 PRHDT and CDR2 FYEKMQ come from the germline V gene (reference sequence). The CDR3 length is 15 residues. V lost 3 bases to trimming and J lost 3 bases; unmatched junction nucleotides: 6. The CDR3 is CASSFGDRVNYEQYF. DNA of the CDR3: TGTGCCAGCAGCTTTGGGGACAGGGTGAACTACGAGCAGTACTTC.

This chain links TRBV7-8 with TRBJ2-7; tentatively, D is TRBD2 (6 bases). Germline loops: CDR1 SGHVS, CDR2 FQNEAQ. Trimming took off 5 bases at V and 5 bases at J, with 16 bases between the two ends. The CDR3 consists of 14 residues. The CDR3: CASSHGGSSDEQYF. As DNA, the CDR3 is TGTGCCAGCAGCCACGGGGGATCTTCCGACGAGCAGTACTTC.

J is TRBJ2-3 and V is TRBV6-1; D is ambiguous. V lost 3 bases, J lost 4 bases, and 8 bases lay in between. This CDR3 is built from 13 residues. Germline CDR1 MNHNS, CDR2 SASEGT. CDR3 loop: CASSDLAPDTQYF. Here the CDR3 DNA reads TGTGCCAGCAGTGATTTAGCCCCAGATACGCAGTATTTT.

The CDR3 coding sequence is TGTGCCAGCAGTGAATCGGGCGGGACGAACACCGGGGAGCTGTTTTTT. It yields the protein CASSESGGTNTGELFF. The chain uses TRBV2 and TRBJ2-2; a weak D match, TRBD2 (6 bases). Trimming pared 2 bases from V and 0 bases from J, leaving 10 bases between. Per the germline V gene, CDR1 is SNHLY and CDR2 is FYNNEI. CDR3 length: 16 residues.

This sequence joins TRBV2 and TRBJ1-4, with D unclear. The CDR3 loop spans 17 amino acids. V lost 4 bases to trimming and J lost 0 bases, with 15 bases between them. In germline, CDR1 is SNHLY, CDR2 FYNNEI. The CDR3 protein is CASSASRSSATNEKLFF. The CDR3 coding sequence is TGTGCCAGCAGTGCGTCTAGGTCCAGTGCAACTAATGAAAAACTGTTTTTT. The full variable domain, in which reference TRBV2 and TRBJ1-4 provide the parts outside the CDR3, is EPEVTQTPSHQVTQMGQEVILRCVPISNHLYFYWYRQILGQKVEFLVSFYNNEISEKSEIFDDQFSVERPDGSNFTLKIRSTKLEDSAMYFCASSASRSSATNEKLFFGSGTQLSVL.

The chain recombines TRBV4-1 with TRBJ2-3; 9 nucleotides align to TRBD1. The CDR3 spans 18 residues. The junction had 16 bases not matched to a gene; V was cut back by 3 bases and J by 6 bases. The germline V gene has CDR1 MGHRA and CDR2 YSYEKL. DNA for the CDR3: TGCGCCAGCAGCCAGCGGGGAGGGGGGGCCGGACAGGGGGATACGCAGTATTTT. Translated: CASSQRGGGAGQGDTQYF.

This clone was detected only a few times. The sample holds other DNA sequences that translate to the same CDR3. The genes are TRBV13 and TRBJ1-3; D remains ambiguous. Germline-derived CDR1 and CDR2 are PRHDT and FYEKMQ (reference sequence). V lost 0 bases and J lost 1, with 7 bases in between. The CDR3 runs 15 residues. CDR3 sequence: CASSLGRGSGNTIYF. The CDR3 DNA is TGTGCCAGCAGCTTAGGTCGGGGTTCTGGAAACACCATATATTTT.

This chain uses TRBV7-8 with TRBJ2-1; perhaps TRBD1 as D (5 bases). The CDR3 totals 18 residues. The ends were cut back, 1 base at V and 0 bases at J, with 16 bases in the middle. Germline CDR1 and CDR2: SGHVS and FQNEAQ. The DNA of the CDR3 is TGTGCCAGCAGCTTAGAAGCTCAGGGAATTGGCTCCTACAATGAGCAGTTCTTC. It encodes CASSLEAQGIGSYNEQFF.

This CDR3 reads CASSRFPGGLNYGYTF. CDR3 DNA: TGCGCCAGCAGCCGCTTCCCGGGGGGACTGAACTATGGCTACACCTTC. V gene TRBV4-1 combines with J gene TRBJ1-2, with a tentative D call TRBD1 (5 bases). The V gene's germline CDR1 is MGHRA and CDR2 YSYEKL. The V end lost 4 bases, the J end lost 2 bases, and 17 bases lay between the germline ends. CDR3 size: 16 residues.

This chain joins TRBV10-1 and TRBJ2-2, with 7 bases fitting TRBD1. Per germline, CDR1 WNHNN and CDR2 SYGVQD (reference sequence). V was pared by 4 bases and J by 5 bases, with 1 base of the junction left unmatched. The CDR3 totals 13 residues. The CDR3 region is CASSGQGTGELFF. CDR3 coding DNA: TGCGCCAGCAGTGGACAGGGTACCGGGGAGCTGTTTTTT.

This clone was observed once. As DNA, the CDR3 is TGTGCCAGCACCCAGACGGGGGGCCTGGACTATGGCTACACCTTC. Protein product: CASTQTGGLDYGYTF. This chain joins TRBV7-3 and TRBJ1-2; a possible D gene is TRBD1 (6 bases). V was clipped by 7 bases and J by 3 bases, with 18 bases between them. The germline V gene encodes CDR1 SGHTA and CDR2 FQGTGA. This CDR3 has 15 residues.

CDR3 nucleotides: TGTGCCAGCAGCCGGGAGGGGGGGAGTTTCTATGGCTACACCTTC. As protein: CASSREGGSFYGYTF. J is TRBJ1-2 and V is TRBV2, with a possible D match to TRBD1 (6 bases). The germline V gene has CDR1 SNHLY and CDR2 FYNNEI. This CDR3 spans 15 amino acids. V was cut by 6 bases and J by 4 bases, with 18 bases left in between.

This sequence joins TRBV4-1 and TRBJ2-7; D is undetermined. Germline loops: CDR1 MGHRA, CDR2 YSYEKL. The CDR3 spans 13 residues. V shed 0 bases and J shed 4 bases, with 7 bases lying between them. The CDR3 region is CASSQDGRYEQYF. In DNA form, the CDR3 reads TGCGCCAGCAGCCAAGATGGGCGATACGAGCAGTACTTC.

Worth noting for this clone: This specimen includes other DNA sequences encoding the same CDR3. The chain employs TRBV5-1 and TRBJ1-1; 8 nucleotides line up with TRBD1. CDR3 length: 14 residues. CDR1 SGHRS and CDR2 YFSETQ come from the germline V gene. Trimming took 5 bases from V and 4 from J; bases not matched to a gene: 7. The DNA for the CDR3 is TGCGCCAGCAGACCCGGACAGGGCCTCACTGAAGCTTTCTTT. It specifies CASRPGQGLTEAFF.

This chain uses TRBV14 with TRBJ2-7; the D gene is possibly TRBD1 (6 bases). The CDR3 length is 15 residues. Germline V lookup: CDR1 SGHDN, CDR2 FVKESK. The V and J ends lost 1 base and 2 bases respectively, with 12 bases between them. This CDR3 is CASSQVVDSAYEQYF. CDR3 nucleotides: TGTGCCAGCAGCCAAGTTGTGGACAGTGCCTACGAGCAGTACTTC.